These 30 T cell receptor beta chains were all obtained from the same sample, sequenced in a study of shared clonotypes between healthy human individuals (TCRdb year 2020). Library preparation employed the immunoSEQ multiplex PCR assay. In its TCRdb copy, this immuneACCESS table keeps in-frame sequences only and misses some clones. Where compared with another copy, unresolved V genes explain less than half of these, and the others have no known cause. This sample is represented by over 2 million clones; around 95% of them were singletons. Of the sample, roughly 0.13% falls within the top ten clones. The specimen was naive CD4+ T cells sorted from blood. The cell subset or site label, read with the paper, signifies: CD45RA+ positively selected. All receptors derive from a man aged 18 to 30 in good health.

This rearrangement joins TRBV9 to TRBJ2-1; D uncertain. Trimming cost V 7 bases and J 6 bases, with 14 bases left between them. The CDR3 extends over 13 amino acids. Germline CDR1 is SGDLS and CDR2 is YYNGEE. CDR3 nucleotides: TGTGCCAGCGCCCCGGTTGTCTTCAATGAGCAGTTCTTC. It yields the protein CASAPVVFNEQFF. Complete variable domain (other parts from reference TRBV9 and TRBJ2-1): DSGVTQTPKHLITATGQRVTLRCSPRSGDLSVYWYQQSLDQGLQFLIQYYNGEERAKGNILERFSAQQFPDLHSELNLSSLELGDSALYFCASAPVVFNEQFFGPGTRLTVL.

The chain employs TRBV11-3 and TRBJ2-7; 12 nucleotides align to TRBD1. Germline CDR1 reads SGHNT; CDR2 reads YENEEA. The CDR3 length is 13 residues. Germline trimming cut 5 bases from V and 6 bases from J; bases unmatched to any gene: 2. The chain's CDR3 is CASSRDRGPEQYF. In DNA form, the CDR3 reads TGTGCCAGCAGCCGGGACAGGGGGCCCGAGCAGTACTTC.

The chain is built from TRBV5-1 and TRBJ1-6; D ambiguous. The CDR3 length is 13 residues. Germline-derived CDR1 and CDR2 are SGHRS and YFSETQ. V lost 9 bases and J 5 bases, leaving 12 bases between the germline ends. The CDR3 protein is CAIRRPDNSPLHF. CDR3 nucleotides: TGCGCCATCCGCCGACCCGATAATTCACCCCTCCACTTT.

As for this clone: The same CDR3 arises from other DNA sequences in this sample as well. The chain combines TRBV4-1 with TRBJ2-7; D unresolved. The CDR3 has 12 amino acids. Between the trimmed V and J ends, which lost 0 bases and 3 bases, there was a span of 3 bases. CDR1 is MGHRA and CDR2 is YSYEKL in the germline V gene. CDR3 DNA: TGCGCCAGCAGCCAAGACAGCTACGAGCAGTACTTC. Protein sequence: CASSQDSYEQYF.

This chain connects TRBV28 to TRBJ2-7; D unclear. The CDR3 runs 17 residues. Germline loops: CDR1 MDHEN, CDR2 SYDVKM. The ends were cut back, 5 bases at V and 4 bases at J, with 24 bases in the middle. This chain's CDR3 is CASSPFQWGVLPYEQYF. The CDR3 region has the DNA TGTGCCAGCAGTCCTTTTCAGTGGGGTGTCTTGCCATACGAGCAGTACTTC.

This rearrangement joins TRBV6-5 to TRBJ1-1; the D gene is possibly TRBD1 (5 bases). Per the germline V gene, CDR1 is MNHEY and CDR2 is SVGAGI. V lost 0 bases, J lost 1 base, and 9 bases lay in between. The CDR3 has 15 residues. The CDR3 region is CASSYSEGRNTEAFF. The CDR3 DNA reads as TGTGCCAGCAGTTACTCTGAGGGGCGGAACACTGAAGCTTTCTTT.

The chain carries TRBV28 and TRBJ1-6, with a weak D call TRBD1 (6 bases). CDR3 size: 15 residues. V was pared by 7 bases and J by 8 bases, with 18 bases between. Germline loops: CDR1 MDHEN, CDR2 SYDVKM. The CDR3 region has the DNA TGTGCCAGCAAATCATCCGGGACACGGGATTCACCCCTCCACTTT. Translating gives CASKSSGTRDSPLHF. The complete variable domain, with remaining parts taken from reference TRBV28 and TRBJ1-6, reads DVKVTQSSRYLVKRTGEKVFLECVQDMDHENMFWYRQDPGLGLRLIYFSYDVKMKEKGDIPEGYSVSREKKERFSLILESASTNQTSMYLCASKSSGTRDSPLHFGNGTRLTVT.

The chain carries TRBV2 and TRBJ2-7, with D tentatively TRBD1 (6 bases). This CDR3 region has 15 residues. V was trimmed by 1 base and J by 2 bases, leaving 12 bases between them. Per germline, CDR1 SNHLY and CDR2 FYNNEI. In nucleotides, the CDR3 is TGTGCCAGCAGTGAAGAGCAGGGGACCACCTACGAGCAGTACTTC. As protein: CASSEEQGTTYEQYF.

This clone was observed a single time. The V and J genes are TRBV14 and TRBJ1-2; TRBD1 is a possible D gene (6 bases). Germline V CDR1 and CDR2: SGHDN, FVKESK. The V and J ends lost 4 bases and 4 bases respectively, with 16 bases between them. There are 15 residues in the CDR3. The CDR3 reads CASSLRDIYSYGYTF. DNA of the CDR3: TGTGCCAGCAGCCTCCGGGACATCTATAGCTATGGCTACACCTTC.

The rearrangement joins TRBV10-3 to TRBJ2-7; 10 bases map to TRBD2. Unmatched junction bases numbered 0, after V lost 5 bases and J lost 5 bases. Looked up from germline, CDR1 is ENHRY and CDR2 is SYGVKD. The length of the CDR3 is 12 residues. The CDR3: CAISLAGDEQYF. The CDR3 nucleotides read TGTGCCATCAGTCTAGCGGGAGACGAGCAGTACTTC.

This chain joins TRBV11-2 and TRBJ1-1; TRBD1 matches at 9 bases. The CDR3 is made up of 14 amino acids. Germline CDR1 SGHAT, CDR2 FQNNGV. V shed 4 bases, J shed 3 bases, and the junction held 3 bases outside the gene matches. The CDR3 loop is CASSSQGADTEAFF. The CDR3 DNA reads TGTGCCAGCAGCTCACAGGGGGCGGACACTGAAGCTTTCTTT.

The rearrangement joins TRBV5-1 to TRBJ2-5; D perhaps matches TRBD2 (6 bases). Trimming stripped 0 bases from V and 0 bases from J, with 15 bases between. The CDR3 spans 17 residues. The germline V gene has CDR1 SGHRS and CDR2 YFSETQ. CDR3 in DNA: TGCGCCAGCAGCTTGGTTCGGTTAGGGGACTACCAAGAGACCCAGTACTTC. Encoded protein: CASSLVRLGDYQETQYF. Full variable domain (rest looked up from reference TRBV5-1 and TRBJ2-5): KAGVTQTPRYLIKTRGQQVTLSCSPISGHRSVSWYQQTPGQGLQFLFEYFSETQRNKGNFPGRFSGRQFSNSRSEMNVSTLELGDSALYLCASSLVRLGDYQETQYFGPGTRLLVL.

The V gene is TRBV4-3, the J gene TRBJ2-4; D gene ambiguous. Germline CDR1 and CDR2: LGHNA and YSLEER. The CDR3 has 14 amino acids. V was pared by 0 bases and J by 5 bases, with 8 bases between. CDR3: CASSQETGQNIQYF. In DNA, the CDR3 is TGCGCCAGCAGCCAAGAAACGGGCCAAAACATTCAGTACTTC.

J is TRBJ2-5 and V is TRBV5-1, with 7 bases aligning to TRBD2. The V gene's germline CDR1 is SGHRS and CDR2 YFSETQ. The CDR3 sequence is 14 residues long. V gave up 4 bases and J gave up 4 bases; unmatched junction bases: 7. CDR3 in DNA: TGCGCCAGCAGCCCGGGGGGACGGGGAGAGACCCAGTACTTC. Amino acid sequence: CASSPGGRGETQYF.

The chain joins TRBV7-9 to TRBJ1-5; 8 bases are a match to TRBD1. Germline V lookup: CDR1 SEHNR, CDR2 FQNEAQ (reference sequence). V shed 4 bases and J 4 bases; nucleotides not matched to a gene: 3. This CDR3 comprises 14 residues. The CDR3 region has the DNA TGTGCCAGCAGCTCACAGGGGGGGAATCAGCCCCAGCATTTT. Translation gives CASSSQGGNQPQHF.

The chain recombines TRBV11-2 with TRBJ1-5; the match to TRBD1 covers 8 bases. CDR3 size: 16 residues. Germline trimming cut 1 base from V and 0 bases from J; bases unmatched to any gene: 2. Germline values: CDR1 SGHAT, CDR2 FQNNGV. The CDR3 coding sequence is TGTGCCAGCAGCTTAGGGACAGGGAATAGCAATCAGCCCCAGCATTTT. It encodes CASSLGTGNSNQPQHF.

The rearrangement uses TRBV2 and TRBJ1-2, with 8 bases aligning to TRBD1. V was pared by 4 bases and J by 5 bases, with 12 bases of the junction left unmatched. Per the germline V gene, CDR1 is SNHLY and CDR2 is FYNNEI. The CDR3 loop spans 16 amino acids. The CDR3 DNA is TGTGCCAGCAGTGGGGGACAGGCTGCGAACTGGTATGGCTACACCTTC. The encoded protein is CASSGGQAANWYGYTF. Drawing the rest from reference TRBV2 and TRBJ1-2, the complete variable domain is EPEVTQTPSHQVTQMGQEVILRCVPISNHLYFYWYRQILGQKVEFLVSFYNNEISEKSEIFDDQFSVERPDGSNFTLKIRSTKLEDSAMYFCASSGGQAANWYGYTFGSGTRLTVV.

V and J are TRBV2 and TRBJ2-7, with TRBD1 as a possible D gene (6 bases). From germline, CDR1 is SNHLY and CDR2 FYNNEI. The CDR3 spans 12 residues. V dropped 7 bases and J dropped 3 bases, with 10 bases sitting between them. The CDR3 nucleotides read TGTGCCAGCAAGGTACAGGGCTACGAGCAGTACTTC. Protein sequence: CASKVQGYEQYF.

This chain joins TRBV5-1 and TRBJ2-2, with D perhaps matching TRBD1 (5 bases). From germline, CDR1 is SGHRS and CDR2 YFSETQ. The V gene lost 2 bases and the J gene lost 3 bases, with 8 bases spanning the gap. There are 14 residues in the CDR3. The CDR3 protein is CASSFLGDTGELFF. CDR3 nucleotides: TGCGCCAGCAGCTTTTTAGGGGACACCGGGGAGCTGTTTTTT.

The chain uses TRBV2 and TRBJ2-6, with D perhaps matching TRBD1 (6 bases). Trimming took 8 bases from V and 0 from J, leaving 20 bases between them. Germline CDR1 SNHLY, CDR2 FYNNEI. This CDR3 spans 18 amino acids. CDR3 protein: CASARFRDKNSGANVLTF. The CDR3 DNA sequence: TGTGCCAGCGCCAGATTCCGGGACAAAAACTCTGGGGCCAACGTCCTGACTTTC.

This clone appeared once. CDR3 in amino acids: CASSRVNEKLFF. CDR3 DNA: TGTGCCAGCAGTCGGGTTAATGAAAAACTGTTTTTT. The gene calls are TRBV27 and TRBJ1-4; D gene unclear. V was pared by 5 bases and J by 4 bases, with 5 bases between. The CDR3 totals 12 residues. Germline V CDR1 and CDR2: MNHEY, SMNVEV (reference sequence).

The chain has TRBV30 and TRBJ2-2; the D is unclear. In germline, CDR1 is GTSNPN, CDR2 SVGIG (reference sequence). CDR3 length equals 14 residues. V was clipped by 0 bases and J by 3 bases, with 8 bases between them. The CDR3 DNA reads TGTGCCTGGAGTGTACAAGGGTACACCGGGGAGCTGTTTTTT. Amino acids: CAWSVQGYTGELFF.

V usage is TRBV18 and J usage is TRBJ1-5; D may be TRBD1 (5 bases). CDR1 is KGHSH, CDR2 LQKENI, per germline. This CDR3 comprises 16 residues. Trimming pared 4 bases from V and 1 base from J, leaving 14 bases between. The CDR3 DNA follows: TGTGCCAGCTCACACCTACGGTGGGACAGCAATCAGCCCCAGCATTTT. This sequence encodes CASSHLRWDSNQPQHF.

The chain has TRBV19 and TRBJ2-4; D is possibly TRBD1 (6 bases). V dropped 6 bases and J dropped 0 bases, with 18 bases sitting between them. This CDR3 has 17 amino acids. Per germline, CDR1 LNHDA and CDR2 SQIVND (reference sequence). The CDR3 here is CASSSRQGSIAKNIQYF. The CDR3 bases are TGTGCCAGTAGCTCCCGGCAGGGGAGTATAGCCAAAAACATTCAGTACTTC.

The chain has TRBV5-1 and TRBJ1-5, with TRBD1 matching over 7 bases. J was trimmed by 6 bases and V by 0 bases; bases with no gene match: 6. Germline CDR1 and CDR2: SGHRS and YFSETQ. The length of the CDR3 is 15 residues. As DNA, the CDR3 is TGCGCCAGCAGCTTGGGGGACAGTCCCATTCAGCCCCAGCATTTT. As protein: CASSLGDSPIQPQHF.

This clone appeared a single time. The chain combines TRBV18 with TRBJ1-6, with D hard to call. V was trimmed by 3 bases and J by 9 bases, leaving 9 bases between them. Germline loops: CDR1 KGHSH, CDR2 LQKENI. The CDR3 covers 13 residues. The CDR3 here is CASSPDGISPLHF. As DNA, the CDR3 is TGTGCCAGCTCACCCGACGGAATTTCACCCCTCCACTTT.

The chain employs TRBV19 and TRBJ2-7; 8 bases line up with TRBD1. The germline V gene has CDR1 LNHDA and CDR2 SQIVND (reference sequence). Trimming cost V 6 bases and J 2 bases; bases outside gene matches: 9. This CDR3 contains 15 residues. The CDR3 DNA follows: TGTGCCAGTAGGGCCCAGGGGGCCTCGCCCTACGAGCAGTACTTC. Protein: CASRAQGASPYEQYF.

A note on this clone: Other DNA sequences in this specimen translate into the identical CDR3. V gene TRBV10-3 combines with J gene TRBJ1-1; 8 bases agree with TRBD1. The CDR3 covers 14 residues. CDR1 and CDR2 (germline): ENHRY, SYGVKD. J lost 1 base, V lost 6 bases, and 4 bases had no gene match. CDR3 DNA sequence: TGTGCCATCAGCAAACAGGGGGGGAACACTGAAGCTTTCTTT. Protein sequence: CAISKQGGNTEAFF.

The chain recombines TRBV6-5 with TRBJ2-7, with D perhaps TRBD1 (6 bases). The CDR3 spans 14 residues. The ends were cut back, 2 bases at V and 4 bases at J, with 12 bases in the middle. The germline V gene encodes CDR1 MNHEY and CDR2 SVGAGI. CDR3 sequence: CASSYGRGNYEQYF. The DNA of the CDR3 is TGTGCCAGCAGTTACGGCAGGGGAAATTACGAGCAGTACTTC.

This chain connects TRBV5-1 to TRBJ2-5; possibly TRBD1 or TRBD2 for D (5 bases each). The CDR3 has 13 residues. Germline V CDR1 and CDR2: SGHRS, YFSETQ. Between the trimmed V and J ends, which lost 4 bases and 5 bases, there was a span of 12 bases. CDR3 sequence: CASSPMGEETQYF. The CDR3 DNA follows: TGCGCCAGCAGCCCCATGGGGGAGGAGACCCAGTACTTC. Complete variable domain (other parts from reference TRBV5-1 and TRBJ2-5): KAGVTQTPRYLIKTRGQQVTLSCSPISGHRSVSWYQQTPGQGLQFLFEYFSETQRNKGNFPGRFSGRQFSNSRSEMNVSTLELGDSALYLCASSPMGEETQYFGPGTRLLVL.